This T cell receptor (beta chain) was sequenced during a study of shared clonotypes between healthy human individuals. Study-wide context: Two female and a few male donors aged 18 to 49 were enrolled.

The CDR3 spans 15 residues. Trimming took off 5 bases at V and 6 bases at J, with 16 bases between the two ends. CDR1 and CDR2 from the germline V gene are MNHNS and SASEGT. Sequenced by immunoSEQ multiplex PCR; TCRdb stores in-frame clones only, minus some. The sample lists 1,400,000 or so clones; just under 99% were seen once. Findings of the study overall: Memory subsets generally showed lower estimated richness than naive subsets.

This clone was seen a few times. No antigen is known for it. This receptor was identified in a man aged 25 to 45 in good health. The sample taken for sequencing was naive CD4+ T cells sorted from blood. Subset indicated: CD45RA+ positively selected. This sequence joins TRBV6-1 and TRBJ2-2; tentatively, D is TRBD2 (7 bases). The CDR3: CASSNTGGTPGELFF. The DNA of the CDR3 is TGTGCCAGCAGTAACACCGGGGGGACACCCGGGGAGCTGTTTTTT.